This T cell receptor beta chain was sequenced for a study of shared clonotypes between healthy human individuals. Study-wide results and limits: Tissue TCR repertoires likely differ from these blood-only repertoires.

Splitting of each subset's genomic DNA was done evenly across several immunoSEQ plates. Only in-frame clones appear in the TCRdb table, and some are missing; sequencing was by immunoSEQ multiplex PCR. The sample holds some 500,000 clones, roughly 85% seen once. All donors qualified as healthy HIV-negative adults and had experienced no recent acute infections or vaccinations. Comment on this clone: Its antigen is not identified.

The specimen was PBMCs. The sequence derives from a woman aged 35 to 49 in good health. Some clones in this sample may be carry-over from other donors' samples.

Written as DNA, the CDR3 is TGTGCCAGCAGCTCCGGACTAGCGGGAGCCTGGGACGAGCAGTACTTC. Translated, it gives CASSSGLAGAWDEQYF. The V and J genes are TRBV13 and TRBJ2-7, with 13 bases lining up with TRBD2. Germline V gives CDR1 PRHDT, CDR2 FYEKMQ (reference sequence). CDR3 length equals 16 residues. J lost 5 bases, V lost 4 bases, and 8 bases had no gene match.